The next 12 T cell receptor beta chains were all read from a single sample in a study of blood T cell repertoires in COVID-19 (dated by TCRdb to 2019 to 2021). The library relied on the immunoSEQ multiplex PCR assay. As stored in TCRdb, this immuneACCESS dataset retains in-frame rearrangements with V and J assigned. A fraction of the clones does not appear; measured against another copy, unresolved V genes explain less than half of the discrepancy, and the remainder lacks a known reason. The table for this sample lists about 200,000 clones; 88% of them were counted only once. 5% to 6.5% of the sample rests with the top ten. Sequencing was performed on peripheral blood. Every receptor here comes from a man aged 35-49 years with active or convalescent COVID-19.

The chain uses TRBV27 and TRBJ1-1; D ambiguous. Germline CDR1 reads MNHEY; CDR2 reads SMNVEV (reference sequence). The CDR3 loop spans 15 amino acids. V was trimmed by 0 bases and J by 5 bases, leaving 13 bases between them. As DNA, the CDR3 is TGTGCCAGCAGTTTATCCGTGAGGGCGCTGACTGAAGCTTTCTTT. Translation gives CASSLSVRALTEAFF.

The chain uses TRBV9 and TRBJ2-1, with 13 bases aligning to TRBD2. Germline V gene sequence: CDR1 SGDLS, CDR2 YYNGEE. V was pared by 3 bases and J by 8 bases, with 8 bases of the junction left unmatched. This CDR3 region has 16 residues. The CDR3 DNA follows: TGTGCCAGCAGCGCCTTACTAGCGGGAGGGCCAGATGAGCAGTTCTTC. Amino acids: CASSALLAGGPDEQFF.

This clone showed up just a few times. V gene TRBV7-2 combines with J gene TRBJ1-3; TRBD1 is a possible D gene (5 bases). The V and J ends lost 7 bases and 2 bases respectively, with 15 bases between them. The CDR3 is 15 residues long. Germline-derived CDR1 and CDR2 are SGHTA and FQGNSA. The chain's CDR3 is CASTPRVLAGNTIYF. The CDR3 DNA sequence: TGTGCCAGCACCCCCAGGGTGTTGGCTGGAAACACCATATATTTT.

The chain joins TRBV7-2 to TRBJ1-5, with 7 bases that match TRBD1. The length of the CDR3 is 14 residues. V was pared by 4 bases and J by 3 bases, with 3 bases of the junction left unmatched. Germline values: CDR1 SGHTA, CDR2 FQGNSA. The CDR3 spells CASSSTGANQPQHF. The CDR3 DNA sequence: TGTGCCAGCAGCTCTACAGGGGCCAATCAGCCCCAGCATTTT.

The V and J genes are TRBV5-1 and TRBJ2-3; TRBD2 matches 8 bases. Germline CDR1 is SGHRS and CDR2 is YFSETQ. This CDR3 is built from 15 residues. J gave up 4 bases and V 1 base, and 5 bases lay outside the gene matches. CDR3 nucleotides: TGCGCCAGCAGCTTGCTGGACGGGGGGGCAGATACGCAGTATTTT. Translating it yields CASSLLDGGADTQYF. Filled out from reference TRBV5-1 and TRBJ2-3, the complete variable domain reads KAGVTQTPRYLIKTRGQQVTLSCSPISGHRSVSWYQQTPGQGLQFLFEYFSETQRNKGNFPGRFSGRQFSNSRSEMNVSTLELGDSALYLCASSLLDGGADTQYFGPGTRLTVL.

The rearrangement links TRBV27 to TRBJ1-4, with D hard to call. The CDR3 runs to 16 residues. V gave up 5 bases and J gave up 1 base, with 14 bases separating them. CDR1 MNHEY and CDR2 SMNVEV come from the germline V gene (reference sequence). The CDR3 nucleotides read TGTGCCAGCAGTCTGCATCACGGGATAACTAATGAAAAACTGTTTTTT. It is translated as CASSLHHGITNEKLFF.

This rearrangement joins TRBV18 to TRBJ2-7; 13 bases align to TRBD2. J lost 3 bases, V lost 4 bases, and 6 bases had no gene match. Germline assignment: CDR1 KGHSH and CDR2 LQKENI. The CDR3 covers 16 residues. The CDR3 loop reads CASSLGTSGAGYEQYF. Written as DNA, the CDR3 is TGTGCCAGCTCACTCGGGACTAGCGGGGCAGGCTACGAGCAGTACTTC. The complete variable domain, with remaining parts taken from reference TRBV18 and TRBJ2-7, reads NAGVMQNPRHLVRRRGQEARLRCSPMKGHSHVYWYRQLPEEGLKFMVYLQKENIIDESGMPKERFSAEFPKEGPSILRIQQVVRGDSAAYFCASSLGTSGAGYEQYFGPGTRLTVT.

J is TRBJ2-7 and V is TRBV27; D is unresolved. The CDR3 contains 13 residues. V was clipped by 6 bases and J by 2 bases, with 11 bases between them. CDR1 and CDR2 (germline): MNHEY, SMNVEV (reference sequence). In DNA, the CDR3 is TGTGCCAGCAGGATTTCAGGTACCTACGAGCAGTACTTC. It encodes CASRISGTYEQYF.

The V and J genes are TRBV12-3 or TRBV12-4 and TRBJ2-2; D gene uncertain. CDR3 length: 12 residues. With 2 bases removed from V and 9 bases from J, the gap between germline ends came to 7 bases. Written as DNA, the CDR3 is TGTGCCAGCAGTTTAAGTTCTAGGGAGCTGTTTTTT. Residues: CASSLSSRELFF.

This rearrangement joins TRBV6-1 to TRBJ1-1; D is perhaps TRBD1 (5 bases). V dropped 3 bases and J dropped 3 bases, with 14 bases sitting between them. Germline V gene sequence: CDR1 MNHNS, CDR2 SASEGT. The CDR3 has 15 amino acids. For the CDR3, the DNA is TGTGCCAGCAGTGATAAGGGCAGGGTGGACACTGAAGCTTTCTTT. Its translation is CASSDKGRVDTEAFF.

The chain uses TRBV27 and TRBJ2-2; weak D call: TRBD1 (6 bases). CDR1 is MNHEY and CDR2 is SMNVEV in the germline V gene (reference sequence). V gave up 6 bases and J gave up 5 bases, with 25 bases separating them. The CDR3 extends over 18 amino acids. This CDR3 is CASSFSGITGGQTGELFF. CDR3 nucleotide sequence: TGTGCCAGCAGCTTTTCCGGCATTACTGGGGGCCAAACCGGGGAGCTGTTTTTT.

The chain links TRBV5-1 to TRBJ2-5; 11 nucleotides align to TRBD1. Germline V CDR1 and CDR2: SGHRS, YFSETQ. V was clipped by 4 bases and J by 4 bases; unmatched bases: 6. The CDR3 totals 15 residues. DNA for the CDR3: TGCGCCAGCAGCATAAGGACAGGGGGCTCAGAGACCCAGTACTTC. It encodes CASSIRTGGSETQYF.